Listed below are T cell receptor beta chains from one sample, sequenced in a study of blood T cells in healthy people across ages. From the 5' RACE reads, TCRdb called clonotypes with MiXCR, one entry per CDR3 protein. Of about 1.1 million distinct CDR3 sequences listed, roughly two fifths were seen once; the top ten hold around 13%. The sequencing input was blood. All receptors come from a man between 18 and 29 years old in good health. CDR3s include the opening cysteine and the closing phenylalanine or tryptophan. D genes are given only for firm matches. Size is stated for part of the rows, as once, few or many counts, or as a class when the clone is expanded.

size	V	J	D	DNA	CDR3
-	TRBV21-1	TRBJ1-5	-	TGTGCCAGCAGCAACGATACAGGATTCAATCAGCCCCAGCATTTT	CASSNDTGFNQPQHF
few	TRBV29-1	TRBJ2-5	-	TGCAGCGTTGACCAGGGGCGAGAGACCCAGTACTTC	CSVDQGRETQYF
few	TRBV7-9	TRBJ1-4	-	TGTGCCAGCAGCGTCGGGAAAAAACTGTTTTTT	CASSVGKKLFF
few	TRBV5-1	TRBJ2-4	TRBD1	TGCGCCAGCAGCTTGGACCCACGACAGGGGACCTTCAAAAACATTCAGTACTTC	CASSLDPRQGTFKNIQYF
-	TRBV20-1	TRBJ2-7	-	TGCAGTGTTAGATCACTTTCCTACGAGCAGTACTTC	CSVRSLSYEQYF
-	TRBV2	TRBJ1-1	-	TGTGCCAGCAGGGGAGGGACGCCTGAAACTTTCTTT	CASRGGTPETFF
few	TRBV3-1	TRBJ2-1	TRBD2	TGTGCCAGCAGCCAAGTCGGGGGGGGGCCGAATGAGCAGTTCTTC	CASSQVGGGPNEQFF
-	TRBV4-2	TRBJ1-5	-	TGTGCCAGCAGCCAAGAAGGGGTGGGGGAGCAGCCCCAGCATTTT	CASSQEGVGEQPQHF
once	TRBV2	TRBJ2-7	-	TGTGCCAGCAGCGATATAAGCTCCTACAATGAGCAGTACTTC	CASSDISSYNEQYF
-	TRBV9	TRBJ2-6	TRBD1	TGTGCCAGCAGCACGGGGACAGGGCTTTCCTCTGGGGCCAATGTCCTGACTTTC	CASSTGTGLSSGANVLTF
-	TRBV10-3	TRBJ2-7	TRBD1	TGTGCCATCAGTGAGGAACAGGGACAGGGGGCGTTTTACGAGCAGTACTTC	CAISEEQGQGAFYEQYF
-	TRBV27	TRBJ2-7	-	TGTGCCAGCAGTTTATCCCAGGGGGGCCGGCAGTACTTC	CASSLSQGGRQYF
-	TRBV4-1	TRBJ1-1	-	TGCGCCAGCAGCCACATGGACAGGAACACTGAAGCTTTCTTT	CASSHMDRNTEAFF
-	TRBV20-1	TRBJ2-3	-	TGCAGTGTCTCAGGCGGAAGGCTTCCAGATACGCAGTATTTT	CSVSGGRLPDTQYF
-	TRBV4-1	TRBJ2-1	-	TGCGCCAGCAGCCACCTGTCTAGGAGTGAGCAGTTCTTC	CASSHLSRSEQFF
-	TRBV4-1	TRBJ1-1	-	TGCGCCAGCAGCCAAGATGGGGGGGGTTGGAGCACTGAAGCTTTCTTT	CASSQDGGGWSTEAFF
-	TRBV12-3/TRBV12-4	TRBJ1-2	-	TGTGCCAGCAGGTCAGGGAATAACTATGGCTACACCTTC	CASRSGNNYGYTF
many	TRBV12-3/TRBV12-4	TRBJ2-1	TRBD1	TGTGCCAGCAGTTTGGACAGGGAGGAAGAGCAGTTCTTC	CASSLDREEEQFF
-	TRBV20-1	TRBJ2-1	-	TGCAGTGCTATATCTCGAGGGGATGGGCAGTTCTTC	CSAISRGDGQFF
-	TRBV20-1	TRBJ1-2	TRBD1	TGCAGTGCTAGTTCCGGGACAGGCGGCTATGGCTACACCTTC	CSASSGTGGYGYTF
-	TRBV27	TRBJ2-7	TRBD1	TGTGCCAGCAGTCTAAAAATGGACAGGGGCTCCTACGAGCAGTACTTC	CASSLKMDRGSYEQYF
-	TRBV21-1	TRBJ1-1	-	TGTGCCAGCAGGGACAGGGGGCTGGCCACTGAAGCTTTCTTT	CASRDRGLATEAFF
-	TRBV3-1	TRBJ2-3	-	TGTGCCAGCAGCCTCTCTCTGAGTACGCAGTATTTT	CASSLSLSTQYF
-	TRBV19	TRBJ1-5	-	TGTGCCGTCAAAGATTTTGAAGCCCAGCATTTT	CAVKDFEAQHF
-	TRBV4-2	TRBJ2-2	TRBD2	TGTGCCAGCAGCCAAGACCCTTCGACTAGCGGGGGCACCGGGGAGCTGTTTTTT	CASSQDPSTSGGTGELFF
-	TRBV5-5	TRBJ1-2	TRBD1	TGTGCCAGCAGCTTGGCGGACAGGGTGAACTATGGCTACACCTTC	CASSLADRVNYGYTF
few	TRBV7-2	TRBJ2-3	TRBD2	TGTGCCAGCAGCTTATTTAGCGGGGGGGTCCTCCCAGATACGCAGTATTTT	CASSLFSGGVLPDTQYF
-	TRBV6-5	TRBJ2-1	TRBD2	TGTGCCAGCAGTTACTCACCTAGACTAGCGGGGGATGAGCAGTTCTTC	CASSYSPRLAGDEQFF
-	TRBV9	TRBJ1-2	-	TGTGCCAGCAGCTTTCGTCTGGGCTATGGCTACACCTTC	CASSFRLGYGYTF
-	TRBV27	TRBJ1-2	-	TGTGCCAAAACCGGGACGCATGCGAACTATGGCTACACCTTC	CAKTGTHANYGYTF
-	TRBV29-1	TRBJ1-2	-	TGCAGCGTTGCCCTCCCCGGGACAAGGGATGGCTACACCTTC	CSVALPGTRDGYTF
few	TRBV5-4	TRBJ2-1	-	TGTGCCAGCAGCTTGGAAAGTCCTGGGAATGAGCAGTTCTTC	CASSLESPGNEQFF
-	TRBV4-3	TRBJ2-6	TRBD2	TGCGCCAGCAGCCACTATACTAGCGGGGGATACTCTGGGGCCAACGTCCTGACTTTC	CASSHYTSGGYSGANVLTF
few	TRBV25-1	TRBJ2-5	-	TGTGCCAGCAAAAATGAGCGGTTTTCGGGTGAGCAGTACTTC	CASKNERFSGEQYF
-	TRBV25-1	TRBJ2-7	-	TGTGCCAGCAGTCCCACCGGGGCTTACAATGAGCAGTACTTC	CASSPTGAYNEQYF
-	TRBV12-3/TRBV12-4	TRBJ2-7	-	TGTGCCAGCAGTTTAGAACCCAATGAGCAGTACTTC	CASSLEPNEQYF
many	TRBV5-1	TRBJ2-1	-	TGCGCCAGCAGCTTGGGAGGGGAATACAATGAGCAGTTCTTC	CASSLGGEYNEQFF
-	TRBV15	TRBJ1-5	-	TGTGCCACCGGGCAGAGCTATAGCAATCAGCCCCAGCATTTT	CATGQSYSNQPQHF
few	TRBV20-1	TRBJ1-2	-	TGCAGTGCTAGAGATCCCCTCGGGGATGGCTACACCTTC	CSARDPLGDGYTF
-	TRBV4-3	TRBJ1-2	-	TGCGTCAGCAGCCAAGTACGGGGTGGCTATGGCTACACCTTC	CVSSQVRGGYGYTF